One and the same sample provided the 8 T cell receptor beta chains below, sequenced in a study of blood T cell repertoires in COVID-19. Measured with immunoSEQ multiplex PCR; TCRdb has only the in-frame clones, and not every one. The sample has 300,000 to 450,000 clones, 81% seen once; the top ten hold 1.1%. The sample was peripheral blood. The receptors were gathered from a human donor with acute or convalescent COVID-19. The donor label of this sample is uncertain.

J is TRBJ1-1 and V is TRBV30; D might be TRBD1 (6 bases). CDR1 and CDR2 from the germline V gene are GTSNPN and SVGIG (reference sequence). The CDR3 length is 15 residues. The V end was cut by 0 bases, the J end by 4 bases, with 15 bases between. CDR3 coding DNA: TGTGCCTGGAGTGTATTAGGACAGACGGGCACTGAAGCTTTCTTT. Protein product: CAWSVLGQTGTEAFF.

This chain uses TRBV30 with TRBJ2-7, with 8 positions matching TRBD1. This CDR3 contains 14 residues. Trimming took 5 bases from V and 0 from J; bases not matched to a gene: 6. Germline V CDR1 and CDR2: GTSNPN, SVGIG (reference sequence). DNA of the CDR3: TGTGCCTGGGACCGGGACAGGCCCTCCTACGAGCAGTACTTC. It codes for CAWDRDRPSYEQYF.

This rearrangement joins TRBV2 to TRBJ1-2; D might be TRBD1 (5 bases). The CDR3 is 11 amino acids. Germline CDR1 SNHLY, CDR2 FYNNEI. V was pared by 8 bases and J by 8 bases, with 12 bases between. The DNA for the CDR3 is TGTGCCAGCTGTAGGGAGGGGGGCTACACCTTC. Translating gives CASCREGGYTF.

This sequence joins TRBV4-2 and TRBJ2-2; 9 bases map to TRBD2. V was clipped by 0 bases and J by 9 bases; unmatched bases: 8. This CDR3 is built from 16 residues. Germline V gives CDR1 LGHNA, CDR2 YNFKEQ. CDR3 bases: TGTGCCAGCAGCCAAGATTGGCGGGGGGGGACACGGGAGCTGTTTTTT. It specifies CASSQDWRGGTRELFF.

The CDR3: CASSLAGPGNTEAFF. DNA of the CDR3: TGTGCCAGCAGCCTAGCGGGACCGGGGAACACTGAAGCTTTCTTT. The rearrangement uses TRBV3-1 (or the pseudogene TRBV3-2) and TRBJ1-1; TRBD1 is a possible D gene (5 bases). Germline CDR1 LGHDT, CDR2 YNNKEL (reference sequence). This CDR3 region has 15 residues. Trimming left V 4 bases short and J 1 base short, with 13 bases between.

This rearrangement joins TRBV2 to TRBJ1-3, with 7 bases lining up with TRBD1. Germline assignment: CDR1 SNHLY and CDR2 FYNNEI. CDR3 length equals 16 residues. Trimming at V came to 6 bases and at J to 0 bases, leaving 8 bases not matched to a gene. CDR3 region: CASRGTAAGSGNTIYF. The CDR3 DNA sequence: TGTGCCAGCAGAGGGACAGCTGCCGGCTCTGGAAACACCATATATTTT.

This clone was seen only once. The chain has TRBV11-2 and TRBJ1-4, with D hard to call. CDR3 size: 16 residues. The V gene's germline CDR1 is SGHAT and CDR2 FQNNGV. The germline V and J ends were trimmed by 1 base and 8 bases, with 17 bases remaining between them. The CDR3 region has the DNA TGTGCCAGCAGCTTAGCCAATGCGGGGATGAGGGAAAAACTGTTTTTT. It codes for CASSLANAGMREKLFF.

In the case of this clone: The same CDR3 can be traced to other DNA sequences in this sample. The chain couples TRBV7-8 to TRBJ1-1; D is ambiguous. The V and J ends lost 5 bases and 0 bases respectively, with 7 bases between them. The CDR3 is 13 residues long. Germline V gives CDR1 SGHVS, CDR2 FQNEAQ. CDR3 amino acids: CASSPRLNTEAFF. The CDR3 DNA sequence: TGTGCCAGCAGCCCTAGACTGAACACTGAAGCTTTCTTT.